The T cell receptor beta chain under discussion was sequenced for a study of CD8+ T cells in alopecia areata. The CDR3 is 14 amino acids. From germline, CDR1 is MGHRA and CDR2 YSYEKL. V was pared by 4 bases and J by 7 bases, with 14 bases between. Of note for this clone: The antigen is undetermined.

As the sequencing template, cDNA was produced by extracting RNA and reverse transcribing it. Assay: immunoSEQ multiplex PCR; the TCRdb copy retains only in-frame clones and omits some. This table holds approximately 100,000 clones, about 60% found once. Specified treatment: oral pan-JAK inhibitor, 5-10 mg twice daily. Study observations and caveats: Treatment with tofacitinib significantly lowered scalp clonality and reduced expanded CD8+ clones among the top 100.

This clonotype was obtained from a human donor with alopecia areata. This chain connects TRBV4-1 to TRBJ2-4; D possibly corresponds to TRBD1 (5 bases). The sample consisted of CD8+ T cells sorted from blood, taken between weeks 55 and 65, from a patient treated with tofacitinib. The chain's CDR3 is CASSPSKGMNIQYF. DNA for the CDR3: TGCGCCAGCAGCCCAAGTAAGGGGATGAACATTCAGTACTTC.